The rows below give T cell receptor beta chains drawn from one sample of a study of T cells expressing NK-cell markers. TCRdb re-analyzed the 5' RACE reads; it lists each CDR3 protein once, without DNA. The record lists approximately 380,000 distinct CDR3 sequences, of which the ten most abundant hold roughly 5.2%. Sequences were obtained from blood T cells: a sorted CD56 or NKG2C T cell subset, CD4+ or CD8+ T cells, or bulk PBMC T cells (not recorded which). The receptors shown here come from a man aged 18 to 69 in good health. Each CDR3 is given with its conserved first and last residue.

len: 15
j_gene: TRBJ1-4
v_gene: TRBV18
CDR3aa: CASSPRTGRDEKLFF

len: 13
j_gene: TRBJ1-2
v_gene: TRBV6-6
CDR3aa: CASSRQEFGGYTF

len: 15
j_gene: TRBJ1-1
v_gene: TRBV4-2
CDR3aa: CASSPLVSEDTEAFF

len: 14
j_gene: TRBJ2-4
v_gene: TRBV20-1
CDR3aa: CSGQGMRTKNIQYF

len: 15
j_gene: TRBJ2-7
v_gene: TRBV11-1
CDR3aa: CASSYQPRQNYEQYF

len: 18
j_gene: TRBJ2-7
v_gene: TRBV5-1
CDR3aa: CASSSRAYGTGVPLEQYF

len: 14
j_gene: TRBJ2-1
v_gene: TRBV7-3
CDR3aa: CASSLNALLNEQFF

len: 18
j_gene: TRBJ2-2
v_gene: TRBV10-2
CDR3aa: CASSPGLAGGPYTGELFF

len: 14
j_gene: TRBJ2-2
v_gene: TRBV6-1
CDR3aa: CATWGQGNTGELFF

len: 15
j_gene: TRBJ2-1
v_gene: TRBV12-3/TRBV12-4
CDR3aa: CASSRGDRDGNEQFF

len: 15
j_gene: TRBJ1-1
v_gene: TRBV18
CDR3aa: CASSHLAVGDTEAFF

len: 13
j_gene: TRBJ1-5
v_gene: TRBV20-1
CDR3aa: CSALTRLSQPQHF

len: 11
j_gene: TRBJ2-7
v_gene: TRBV29-1
CDR3aa: CSVADTYEQYF

len: 13
j_gene: TRBJ2-2
v_gene: TRBV4-2
CDR3aa: CASSQVSLGELFF

len: 17
j_gene: TRBJ1-2
v_gene: TRBV5-6
CDR3aa: CASSLTGKFLENYGYTF

len: 17
j_gene: TRBJ2-4
v_gene: TRBV1
CDR3aa: CTSSHVLSSGVLNIQYF

len: 17
j_gene: TRBJ2-1
v_gene: TRBV18
CDR3aa: CASSPRTGANSYNEQFF

len: 19
j_gene: TRBJ2-1
v_gene: TRBV19
CDR3aa: CASSFIQTASRLSYNEQFF

len: 15
j_gene: TRBJ1-6
v_gene: TRBV6-1
CDR3aa: CASRAPAGGSSPLHF

len: 15
j_gene: TRBJ1-1
v_gene: TRBV28
CDR3aa: CASRNDRNHNTEAFF

len: 18
j_gene: TRBJ2-3
v_gene: TRBV7-8
CDR3aa: CASSLVGGGTSGTDTQYF

len: 15
j_gene: TRBJ2-1
v_gene: TRBV7-2
CDR3aa: CASSLVAGVLDEQFF

len: 16
j_gene: TRBJ2-3
v_gene: TRBV6-5
CDR3aa: CASSYGGGALEDTQYF

len: 14
j_gene: TRBJ2-3
v_gene: TRBV4-1
CDR3aa: CASSQLQVADTQYF

len: 16
j_gene: TRBJ2-3
v_gene: TRBV20-1
CDR3aa: CSASAIAGSSTDTQYF

len: 16
j_gene: TRBJ1-1
v_gene: TRBV19
CDR3aa: CASSTGQGLVNTEAFF

len: 14
j_gene: TRBJ2-1
v_gene: TRBV20-1
CDR3aa: CSEGGGGRSNEQFF

len: 17
j_gene: TRBJ2-4
v_gene: TRBV23-1
CDR3aa: CASSLIRGPEAKNIQYF

len: 15
j_gene: TRBJ2-5
v_gene: TRBV9
CDR3aa: CASGRLAGGQETQYF

len: 15
j_gene: TRBJ2-7
v_gene: TRBV6-5
CDR3aa: CASSYAGTGKDEQYF

len: 13
j_gene: TRBJ1-3
v_gene: TRBV27
CDR3aa: CASAPGGGNTIYF

len: 13
j_gene: TRBJ1-1
v_gene: TRBV6-2/TRBV6-3
CDR3aa: CASSYSSLRRAFF

len: 14
j_gene: TRBJ1-5
v_gene: TRBV20-1
CDR3aa: CSAMEWTGYQPQHF

len: 11
j_gene: TRBJ2-7
v_gene: TRBV30
CDR3aa: CAWSNNYEQYF

len: 15
j_gene: TRBJ2-5
v_gene: TRBV28
CDR3aa: CASSLIVAGKETQYF

len: 16
j_gene: TRBJ2-2
v_gene: TRBV12-3/TRBV12-4
CDR3aa: CASSPPGLAATGELFF

len: 15
j_gene: TRBJ2-3
v_gene: TRBV5-1
CDR3aa: CASSGLLRGADTQYF

len: 14
j_gene: TRBJ2-3
v_gene: TRBV4-2
CDR3aa: CASSQDSVTDTQYF

len: 16
j_gene: TRBJ2-3
v_gene: TRBV19
CDR3aa: CASSIERGFVPDTQYF

len: 14
j_gene: TRBJ1-6
v_gene: TRBV20-1
CDR3aa: CSARLEGANSPLHF

len: 15
j_gene: TRBJ1-2
v_gene: TRBV6-1
CDR3aa: CASSLLRGGGYGYTF

len: 14
j_gene: TRBJ2-5
v_gene: TRBV5-1
CDR3aa: CASSLLTSQETQYF

len: 14
j_gene: TRBJ1-4
v_gene: TRBV28
CDR3aa: CASSRDREDEKLFF

len: 16
j_gene: TRBJ2-1
v_gene: TRBV7-9
CDR3aa: CASSSPGGLIYNEQFF